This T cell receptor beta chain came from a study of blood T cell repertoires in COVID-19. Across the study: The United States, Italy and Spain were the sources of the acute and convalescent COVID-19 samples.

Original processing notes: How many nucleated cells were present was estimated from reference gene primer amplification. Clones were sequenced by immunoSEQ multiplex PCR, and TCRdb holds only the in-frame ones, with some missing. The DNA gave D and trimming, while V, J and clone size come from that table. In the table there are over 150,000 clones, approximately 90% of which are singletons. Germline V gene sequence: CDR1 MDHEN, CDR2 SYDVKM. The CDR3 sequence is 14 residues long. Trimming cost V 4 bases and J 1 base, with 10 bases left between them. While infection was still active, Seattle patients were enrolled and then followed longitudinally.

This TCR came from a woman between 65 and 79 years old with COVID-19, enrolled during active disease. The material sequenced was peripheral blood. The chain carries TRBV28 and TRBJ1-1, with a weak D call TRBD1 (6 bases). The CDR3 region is CASSYPGQNTEAFF. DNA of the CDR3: TGTGCCAGCAGTTACCCGGGACAGAACACTGAAGCTTTCTTT.